A single sample is the source of the 22 T cell receptor beta chains below, sequenced in a study of blood T cell repertoires in COVID-19. Assay used: immunoSEQ multiplex PCR; TCRdb lists only in-frame clones, some missing. The sample carries 180,000 or so clones, 60% to 80% recorded once. Material: PBMCs or T cells enriched from blood (not recorded which). The receptors come from a man aged 60 to 69 who had been exposed to COVID-19.

This clone was found once. The chain's CDR3 is CASSLPGNTEAFF. DNA of the CDR3: TGCGCCAGCAGCTTGCCCGGTAACACTGAAGCTTTCTTT. This rearrangement joins TRBV5-1 to TRBJ1-1; D is uncertain. The germline V gene encodes CDR1 SGHRS and CDR2 YFSETQ. The CDR3 contains 13 residues. Trimming cost V 1 base and J 2 bases, with 6 bases left between them.

The rearrangement uses TRBV12-3 or TRBV12-4 and TRBJ1-5; no reliable D call. Trimming pared 3 bases from V and 4 bases from J, leaving 7 bases between. CDR3 length: 13 residues. The CDR3 loop is CASSFGRNQPQHF. The DNA of the CDR3 is TGTGCCAGCAGTTTTGGCAGAAATCAGCCCCAGCATTTT.

This clone has only a few counts. The J gene is TRBJ1-1, the V gene TRBV24-1; 9 bases map to TRBD1. Germline-derived CDR1 and CDR2 are KGHDR and SFDVKD. The V and J ends lost 3 bases and 11 bases, in that order; junction bases with no gene match: 12. The CDR3 spans 15 residues. CDR3 sequence: CATSDVGQGLERAFF. CDR3 DNA sequence: TGTGCCACCAGTGATGTGGGACAGGGTCTCGAAAGGGCTTTCTTT.

This chain links TRBV28 with TRBJ2-7; the D gene is possibly TRBD2 (5 bases). The CDR3 runs to 19 residues. With 1 base removed from V and 6 bases from J, the gap between germline ends came to 28 bases. Looked up from germline, CDR1 is MDHEN and CDR2 is SYDVKM. CDR3 amino acids: CASSLYPLREEKTTAEQYF. The CDR3 nucleotides are TGTGCCAGCAGTTTATACCCCCTTCGTGAGGAGAAGACTACCGCCGAGCAGTACTTC.

The chain employs TRBV7-9 and TRBJ1-2, with D perhaps TRBD1 (5 bases). The length of the CDR3 is 15 residues. The V end was cut by 5 bases, the J end by 4 bases, with 17 bases between. The germline V gene has CDR1 SEHNR and CDR2 FQNEAQ (reference sequence). The CDR3 region has the DNA TGTGCCAGCAGCCTTGGGCGAGGGGAGGTCTATGGCTACACCTTC. Translating it yields CASSLGRGEVYGYTF. The full variable domain, completed using reference TRBV7-9 and TRBJ1-2, is DTGVSQNPRHKITKRGQNVTFRCDPISEHNRLYWYRQTLGQGPEFLTYFQNEAQLEKSRLLSDRFSAERPKGSFSTLEIQRTEQGDSAMYLCASSLGRGEVYGYTFGSGTRLTVV.

This clone was seen only a few times. The rearrangement links TRBV19 to TRBJ1-5, with 11 bases identical to TRBD1. Trimming cost V 3 bases and J 7 bases; bases outside gene matches: 8. The CDR3 runs 16 residues. Looked up from germline, CDR1 is LNHDA and CDR2 is SQIVND (reference sequence). The CDR3 region is CASSIPGQGAWQPQHF. DNA for the CDR3: TGTGCCAGTAGTATTCCCGGACAGGGGGCTTGGCAGCCCCAGCATTTT.

The V and J genes are TRBV11-2 and TRBJ2-7, with 7 bases aligning to TRBD1. Germline trimming cut 6 bases from V and 0 bases from J; bases unmatched to any gene: 5. This CDR3 is built from 14 residues. Germline V CDR1 and CDR2: SGHAT, FQNNGV. In DNA, the CDR3 is TGTGCCAGCAGAGGGGGCGGGTACTCCTACGAGCAGTACTTC. This encodes CASRGGGYSYEQYF. The whole variable domain, filled in from reference TRBV11-2 and TRBJ2-7, reads EAGVAQSPRYKIIEKRQSVAFWCNPISGHATLYWYQQILGQGPKLLIQFQNNGVVDDSQLPKDRFSAERLKGVDSTLKIQPAKLEDSAVYLCASRGGGYSYEQYFGPGTRLTVT.

This sequence joins TRBV7-2 and TRBJ2-5; a possible D gene is TRBD1 (6 bases). The CDR3 loop spans 16 amino acids. Trimming pared 3 bases from V and 6 bases from J, leaving 20 bases between. Looked up from germline, CDR1 is SGHTA and CDR2 is FQGNSA. The CDR3 here is CASSFPAGAGEQTQYF. The DNA of the CDR3 is TGTGCCAGCAGCTTTCCCGCGGGTGCAGGGGAACAGACCCAGTACTTC.

The chain has TRBV30 and TRBJ1-2; D is possibly TRBD1 (6 bases). V lost 2 bases to trimming and J lost 2 bases, with 15 bases between them. The CDR3 is 15 residues long. Looked up from germline, CDR1 is GTSNPN and CDR2 is SVGIG (reference sequence). The CDR3 bases are TGTGCCTGGAGTCCCTCCGGGACACCGAACTATGGCTACACCTTC. It yields the protein CAWSPSGTPNYGYTF.

The rearrangement uses TRBV28 and TRBJ1-4; no firm D call. Deletions cut 8 bases from V and 8 bases from J, with 12 bases between. The CDR3 is 12 residues long. Germline CDR1 reads MDHEN; CDR2 reads SYDVKM. CDR3 bases: TGTGCCAGCGCCGGAGGTGGGGAAAAACTGTTTTTT. This codes for CASAGGGEKLFF.

This clone is a singleton in its sample. The rearrangement joins TRBV9 to TRBJ2-3; 8 nucleotides agree with TRBD2. The ends lost 0 bases at V and 4 bases at J; junction bases unmatched: 4. This CDR3 spans 15 amino acids. Germline lookup yields CDR1 SGDLS and CDR2 YYNGEE. The CDR3 DNA reads as TGTGCCAGCAGCGTAGACGGGAGGGCACCAGATACGCAGTATTTT. Its protein product is CASSVDGRAPDTQYF.

The chain links TRBV4-1 to TRBJ2-7; 12 bases agree with TRBD1. Trimming removed 4 bases from V and 7 bases from J; junction bases left unmatched: 11. CDR3 length equals 16 residues. Germline CDR1 and CDR2: MGHRA and YSYEKL. CDR3 coding DNA: TGCGCCAGCAGCCCGATGCCGGGACAGGGGGCGGGAGAGCAGTACTTC. Its translation is CASSPMPGQGAGEQYF.

This clone was counted a single time. The rearrangement uses TRBV5-5 and TRBJ1-2; D ambiguous. Trimming removed 7 bases from V and 4 bases from J, with 8 bases in between. The CDR3 sequence is 11 residues long. The germline V gene encodes CDR1 SGHKS and CDR2 YYEKEE (reference sequence). The chain's CDR3 is CASGHSYGYTF. CDR3 DNA: TGTGCCAGCGGGCACTCCTATGGCTACACCTTC.

The J gene is TRBJ1-2, the V gene TRBV7-8; 7 bases line up with TRBD1. Germline values: CDR1 SGHVS, CDR2 FQNEAQ. V trimming: 5 bases; J trimming: 0 bases; junction bases outside the gene matches: 3. There are 14 residues in the CDR3. Here the CDR3 DNA reads TGTGCCAGCAGCCGCGACAGGGCTAACTATGGCTACACCTTC. This translates into CASSRDRANYGYTF.

The chain joins TRBV24-1 to TRBJ2-5, with a weak D call TRBD2 (6 bases). Trimming took 5 bases from V and 5 from J, leaving 11 bases between them. The CDR3 consists of 13 residues. Germline V lookup: CDR1 KGHDR, CDR2 SFDVKD. CDR3 region: CATSAAGRETQYF. CDR3 nucleotides: TGTGCCACCAGTGCGGCGGGACGGGAGACCCAGTACTTC.

This chain connects TRBV2 to TRBJ1-5, with D maybe TRBD1 (5 bases). V lost 4 bases and J 1 base, leaving 11 bases between the germline ends. CDR3 length: 15 residues. Germline V gene sequence: CDR1 SNHLY, CDR2 FYNNEI. This CDR3 reads CASSGRGVSNQPQHF. The CDR3 nucleotides are TGTGCCAGCAGTGGTCGGGGGGTGAGCAATCAGCCCCAGCATTTT.

The V and J genes are TRBV6-5 and TRBJ1-3, with 7 bases fitting TRBD1. With 0 bases clipped from V and 2 bases from J, the junction kept 1 base outside the gene matches. Germline V gene sequence: CDR1 MNHEY, CDR2 SVGAGI. The CDR3 length is 15 residues. CDR3 amino acids: CASSYSTGTGNTIYF. As DNA, the CDR3 is TGTGCCAGCAGTTACTCGACAGGGACTGGAAACACCATATATTTT.

The chain employs TRBV5-4 and TRBJ2-7; 11 positions agree with TRBD1. The ends lost 4 bases at V and 7 bases at J; junction bases unmatched: 10. The CDR3 length is 15 residues. CDR1 is SGHNT and CDR2 is YYREEE in the germline V gene (reference sequence). As DNA, the CDR3 is TGTGCCAGCAGCCCTGGACAGGGGGCAGCTAGGGAGCAGTACTTC. Translated, it gives CASSPGQGAAREQYF. The variable domain in full, with the rest retrieved from reference TRBV5-4 and TRBJ2-7, is ETGVTQSPTHLIKTRGQQVTLRCSSQSGHNTVSWYQQALGQGPQFIFQYYREEENGRGNFPPRFSGLQFPNYSSELNVNALELDDSALYLCASSPGQGAAREQYFGPGTRLTVT.

Comments on this clone: Other DNA sequences within the sample encode an identical CDR3. The V call is TRBV24-1, the J call TRBJ1-2; 7 bases line up with TRBD1. This CDR3 region has 15 residues. V shed 3 bases, J shed 2 bases, and the junction held 5 bases outside the gene matches. The germline V gene has CDR1 KGHDR and CDR2 SFDVKD. CDR3 coding DNA: TGTGCCACCAGTGATACTACAGGGGCAAACTATGGCTACACCTTC. Its translation is CATSDTTGANYGYTF.

V is TRBV9 and J is TRBJ1-2, with D uncertain. The germline gives CDR1 SGDLS, CDR2 YYNGEE. The ends were cut back, 0 bases at V and 14 bases at J, with 17 bases in the middle. The length of the CDR3 is 13 residues. The CDR3 spells CASSVEAGRSLTF. For the CDR3, the DNA is TGTGCCAGCAGCGTAGAGGCGGGCAGGAGCTTAACCTTC. Supplemented by reference TRBV9 and TRBJ1-2, the full variable domain reads DSGVTQTPKHLITATGQRVTLRCSPRSGDLSVYWYQQSLDQGLQFLIQYYNGEERAKGNILERFSAQQFPDLHSELNLSSLELGDSALYFCASSVEAGRSLTFGSGTRLTVV.

The chain uses TRBV11-2 and TRBJ1-1; D may be TRBD1 (6 bases). The germline gives CDR1 SGHAT, CDR2 FQNNGV. This CDR3 is built from 16 residues. V was pared by 1 base and J by 5 bases, with 17 bases between. The CDR3, as DNA: TGTGCCAGCAGCTTAGTCTCGGCAGGGGTGGGTACTGAAGCTTTCTTT. Translated: CASSLVSAGVGTEAFF.

This clone was observed a single time. This chain links TRBV30 with TRBJ1-3; 8 bases agree with TRBD1. V shed 2 bases and J 7 bases; nucleotides not matched to a gene: 7. The length of the CDR3 is 14 residues. Germline loops: CDR1 GTSNPN, CDR2 SVGIG (reference sequence). CDR3 amino acids: CAWSPGTGWNTIYF. The DNA for the CDR3 is TGTGCCTGGAGTCCAGGGACAGGCTGGAACACCATATATTTT.